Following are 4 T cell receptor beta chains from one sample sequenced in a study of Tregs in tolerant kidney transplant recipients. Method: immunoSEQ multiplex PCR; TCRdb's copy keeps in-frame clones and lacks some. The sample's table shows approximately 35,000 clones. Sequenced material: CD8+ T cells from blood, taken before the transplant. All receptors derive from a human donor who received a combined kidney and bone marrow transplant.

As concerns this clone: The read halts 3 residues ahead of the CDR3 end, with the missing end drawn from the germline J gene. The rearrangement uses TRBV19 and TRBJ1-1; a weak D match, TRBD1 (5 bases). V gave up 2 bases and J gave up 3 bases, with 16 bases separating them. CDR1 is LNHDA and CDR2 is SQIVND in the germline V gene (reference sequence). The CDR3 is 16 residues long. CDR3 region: CASSIPEGSADTEAFF. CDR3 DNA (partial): TGTGCCAGTAGTATACCGGAGGGGTCGGCGGACACTGAA. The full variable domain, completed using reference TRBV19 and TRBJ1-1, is DGGITQSPKYLFRKEGQNVTLSCEQNLNHDAMYWYRQDPGQGLRLIYYSQIVNDFQKGDIAEGYSVSREKKESFPLTVTSAQKNPTAFYLCASSIPEGSADTEAFFGQGTRLTVV.

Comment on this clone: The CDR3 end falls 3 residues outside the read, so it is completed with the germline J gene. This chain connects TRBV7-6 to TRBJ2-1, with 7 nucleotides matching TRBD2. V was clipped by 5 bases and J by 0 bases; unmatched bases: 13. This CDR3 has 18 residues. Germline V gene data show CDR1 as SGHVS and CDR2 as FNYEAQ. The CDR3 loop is CASSPLSGMTSSYNEQFF. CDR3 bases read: TGTGCCAGCAGCCCCCTAAGCGGGATGACGAGCTCCTACAATGAG.

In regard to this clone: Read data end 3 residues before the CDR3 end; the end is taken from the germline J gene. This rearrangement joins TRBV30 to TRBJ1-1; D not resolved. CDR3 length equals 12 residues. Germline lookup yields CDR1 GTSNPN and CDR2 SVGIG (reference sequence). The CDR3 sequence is CAWSATGEGAFF. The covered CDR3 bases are TGTGCCTGGAGTGCAACCGGGGAGGGA.

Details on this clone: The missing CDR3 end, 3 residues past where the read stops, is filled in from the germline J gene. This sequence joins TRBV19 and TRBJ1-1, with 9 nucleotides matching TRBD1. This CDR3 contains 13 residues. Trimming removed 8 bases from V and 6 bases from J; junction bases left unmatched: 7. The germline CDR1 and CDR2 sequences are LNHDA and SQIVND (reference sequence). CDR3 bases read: TGTGCCAGTGGCGGGACAGGGTTTGCTGAA. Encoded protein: CASGGTGFAE. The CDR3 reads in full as CASGGTGFAEAFF.